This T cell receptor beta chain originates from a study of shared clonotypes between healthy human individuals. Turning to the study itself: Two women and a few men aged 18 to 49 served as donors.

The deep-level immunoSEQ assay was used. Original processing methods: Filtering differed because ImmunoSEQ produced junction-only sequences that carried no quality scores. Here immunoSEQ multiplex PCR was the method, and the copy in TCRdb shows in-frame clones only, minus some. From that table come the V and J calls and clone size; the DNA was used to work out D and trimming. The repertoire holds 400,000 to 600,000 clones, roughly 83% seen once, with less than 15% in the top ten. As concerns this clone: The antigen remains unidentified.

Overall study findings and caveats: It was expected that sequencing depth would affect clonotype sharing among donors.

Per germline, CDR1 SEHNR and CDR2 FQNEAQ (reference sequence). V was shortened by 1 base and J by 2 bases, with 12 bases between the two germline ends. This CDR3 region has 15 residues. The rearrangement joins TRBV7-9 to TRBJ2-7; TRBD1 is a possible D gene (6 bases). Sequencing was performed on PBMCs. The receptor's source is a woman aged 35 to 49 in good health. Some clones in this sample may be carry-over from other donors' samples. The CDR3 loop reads CASSLVGGPTYEQYF. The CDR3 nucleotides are TGTGCCAGCAGCTTAGTAGGGGGTCCTACCTACGAGCAGTACTTC.